This T cell receptor beta chain was captured in a study of shared clonotypes between healthy human individuals. There are 14 residues in the CDR3. Germline V gene lookup returns CDR1 SNHLY and CDR2 FYNNEI. Germline trimming cut 5 bases from V and 5 bases from J; bases unmatched to any gene: 3. This clone was recorded a few times. Measured with immunoSEQ multiplex PCR; TCRdb has only the in-frame clones, and not every one. The sample records about a million clones, more than 65% being singletons. The V and J genes are TRBV2 and TRBJ2-5, with TRBD2 identical over 12 bases. The sequencing sample was made of memory CD4+ T cells sorted from blood. Subset: CD45RA-negative fraction. This sequence originates from a man aged 18 to 29 in good health. The CDR3 spells CASSILAGGETQYF. CDR3 DNA sequence: TGTGCCAGCAGTATACTAGCGGGAGGTGAGACCCAGTACTTC.